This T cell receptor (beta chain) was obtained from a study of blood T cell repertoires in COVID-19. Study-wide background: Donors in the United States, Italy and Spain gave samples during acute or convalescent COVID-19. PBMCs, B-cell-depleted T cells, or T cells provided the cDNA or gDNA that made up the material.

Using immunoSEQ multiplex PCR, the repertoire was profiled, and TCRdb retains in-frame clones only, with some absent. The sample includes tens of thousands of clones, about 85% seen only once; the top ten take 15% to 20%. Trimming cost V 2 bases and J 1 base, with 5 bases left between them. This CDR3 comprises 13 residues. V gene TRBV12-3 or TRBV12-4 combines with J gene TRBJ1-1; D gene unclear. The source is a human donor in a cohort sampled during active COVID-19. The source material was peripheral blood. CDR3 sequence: CASSLRPNTEAFF. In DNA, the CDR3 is TGTGCCAGCAGTTTACGTCCGAACACTGAAGCTTTCTTT.